Listed here are 15 T cell receptor beta chains from one sample, sequenced in a study of a mutant IDH1 vaccine in newly diagnosed glioma. Their antigens remain unidentified. The sample's time point: week 23, last vaccination. One vaccine dose held 300 ug of mutant IDH1 20-mer peptide and came with topical imiquimod. The protocol was immunoSEQ multiplex PCR, while the TCRdb copy is restricted to in-frame clones and leaves out a portion. Among about 65,000 clones, approximately 84% were seen once, and the ten largest hold roughly 4%. The sample here was PBMCs, taken from a glioma patient whose treatment included an IDH1 peptide vaccine. These receptors came from a man between 25 and 39 years old with glioma.

The chain uses TRBV11-2 and TRBJ2-3; tentatively, D is TRBD2 (6 bases). Looked up from germline, CDR1 is SGHAT and CDR2 is FQNNGV. V dropped 1 base and J dropped 5 bases, with 10 bases sitting between them. This CDR3 has 14 residues. DNA for the CDR3: TGTGCCAGCAGCTTAGGGAGCGGGTTAGATACGCAGTATTTT. Translating it yields CASSLGSGLDTQYF.

The V call is TRBV6-5, the J call TRBJ1-5; D call uncertain. V lost 0 bases and J lost 1, with 10 bases in between. Germline V gene lookup returns CDR1 MNHEY and CDR2 SVGAGI. This CDR3 spans 16 amino acids. CDR3 coding DNA: TGTGCCAGCAGTTACTCGTCCCCAGGAAGCAATCAGCCCCAGCATTTT. This gives the protein CASSYSSPGSNQPQHF.

The J gene is TRBJ1-2, the V gene TRBV28; D unresolved. The V gene's germline CDR1 is MDHEN and CDR2 SYDVKM. This CDR3 has 13 amino acids. V shed 1 base and J shed 4 bases, with 7 bases lying between them. In DNA, the CDR3 is TGTGCCAGCAGTTTATTGGATTTCTATGGCTACACCTTC. Amino acids: CASSLLDFYGYTF.

This chain links TRBV7-2 with TRBJ1-2; D is unclear. Germline V gene data show CDR1 as SGHTA and CDR2 as FQGNSA. This CDR3 is 14 amino acids long. With 6 bases removed from V and 0 bases from J, the gap between germline ends came to 11 bases. In DNA, the CDR3 is TGTGCCAGCAGGTTTAATATAGCTAACTATGGCTACACCTTC. Translating it yields CASRFNIANYGYTF.

This rearrangement joins TRBV19 to TRBJ2-1; D unresolved. Trimming removed 7 bases from V and 3 bases from J, with 13 bases in between. The germline gives CDR1 LNHDA, CDR2 SQIVND (reference sequence). The CDR3 length is 14 residues. In nucleotides, the CDR3 is TGTGCCAGTACAGAGAGCGCTAACTACAATGAGCAGTTCTTC. It specifies CASTESANYNEQFF.

V and J are TRBV5-4 and TRBJ2-1, with D perhaps given as TRBD1 or TRBD2 (5 bases each). CDR1 SGHNT and CDR2 YYREEE come from the germline V gene (reference sequence). V was trimmed by 4 bases and J by 6 bases, leaving 11 bases between them. The CDR3 loop spans 13 amino acids. The chain's CDR3 is CASSPGPSNEQFF. CDR3 nucleotide sequence: TGTGCCAGCAGCCCGGGACCCTCCAATGAGCAGTTCTTC.

This chain uses TRBV5-1 with TRBJ2-7, with unresolved D. V was pared by 1 base and J by 1 base, with 6 bases between. The CDR3 sequence is 13 residues long. The germline CDR1 and CDR2 sequences are SGHRS and YFSETQ. The DNA for the CDR3 is TGCGCCAGCAGCTTGACCAAATCCTACGAGCAGTACTTC. Protein: CASSLTKSYEQYF.

The chain carries TRBV18 and TRBJ2-3; D not certain. V was cut by 0 bases and J by 7 bases, with 8 bases left in between. In germline, CDR1 is KGHSH, CDR2 LQKENI. The CDR3 extends over 13 amino acids. The CDR3 reads CASSPPSSNTQYF. The CDR3, as DNA: TGTGCCAGCTCACCACCGAGTTCCAATACGCAGTATTTT.

This clone has only one observation. The sample has other DNA sequences that encode this CDR3 too. This chain links TRBV5-1 with TRBJ2-1, with TRBD1 as a possible D gene (6 bases). Trimming removed 2 bases at V and 10 bases at J, with 7 bases between. The CDR3 is 11 amino acids. Germline V lookup: CDR1 SGHRS, CDR2 YFSETQ. As DNA, the CDR3 is TGCGCCAGCAGCTTAGGGGGAGAGCAGTTCTTC. Translation: CASSLGGEQFF.

The rearrangement joins TRBV5-1 to TRBJ1-5, with a weak D call TRBD1 (5 bases). CDR1 is SGHRS and CDR2 is YFSETQ in the germline V gene. The CDR3 has 17 amino acids. The V end was cut by 0 bases, the J end by 2 bases, with 15 bases between. CDR3 protein: CASSLGPLGGGNQPQHF. In nucleotides, the CDR3 is TGCGCCAGCAGCTTGGGCCCCTTGGGGGGAGGCAATCAGCCCCAGCATTTT.

As regards this clone: One end of the junction is discordant with germline, which a read error may explain. The V and J genes are TRBV14 and TRBJ1-1; D uncertain. Germline V lookup: CDR1 SGHDN, CDR2 FVKESK. This CDR3 region has 13 residues. The CDR3 protein is CASSLDTNTEAFF. The CDR3 bases are TGTGCCAGTAGCCTTGACACAAACACTGAAGCTTTCTTT.

This sequence joins TRBV5-1 and TRBJ1-6, with no clear D. This CDR3 spans 14 amino acids. Germline values: CDR1 SGHRS, CDR2 YFSETQ. Trimming pared 0 bases from V and 10 bases from J, leaving 11 bases between. Here the CDR3 DNA reads TGCGCCAGCAGCTTGGGTGGTGTGGAATCACCCCTCCACTTT. This codes for CASSLGGVESPLHF. The full variable domain, completed using reference TRBV5-1 and TRBJ1-6, is KAGVTQTPRYLIKTRGQQVTLSCSPISGHRSVSWYQQTPGQGLQFLFEYFSETQRNKGNFPGRFSGRQFSNSRSEMNVSTLELGDSALYLCASSLGGVESPLHFGNGTRLTVT.

The V gene is TRBV7-9, the J gene TRBJ2-7; no reliable D call. The V gene lost 2 bases and the J gene lost 3 bases, with 11 bases spanning the gap. CDR3 length equals 14 residues. The germline V gene has CDR1 SEHNR and CDR2 FQNEAQ (reference sequence). CDR3 DNA: TGTGCCAGCAGCTTAAGCCGGCTAGTCTACGAGCAGTACTTC. It encodes CASSLSRLVYEQYF.

CDR3 in amino acids: CASSIDRYNSPLHF. The DNA of the CDR3 is TGTGCCAGTAGTATCGACAGATATAATTCACCCCTCCACTTT. The rearrangement joins TRBV19 to TRBJ1-6, with a possible D match to TRBD1 (5 bases). The CDR3 has 14 residues. Trimming cost V 3 bases and J 4 bases, with 7 bases left between them. Germline values: CDR1 LNHDA, CDR2 SQIVND (reference sequence).

This clone was observed a handful of times. The chain links TRBV9 to TRBJ1-1; 7 bases line up with TRBD1. The CDR3 has 13 residues. Germline-derived CDR1 and CDR2 are SGDLS and YYNGEE. The ends lost 4 bases at V and 4 bases at J; junction bases unmatched: 4. The CDR3 region is CASSMTGSTEAFF. The CDR3, as DNA: TGTGCCAGCAGCATGACAGGGTCCACTGAAGCTTTCTTT.